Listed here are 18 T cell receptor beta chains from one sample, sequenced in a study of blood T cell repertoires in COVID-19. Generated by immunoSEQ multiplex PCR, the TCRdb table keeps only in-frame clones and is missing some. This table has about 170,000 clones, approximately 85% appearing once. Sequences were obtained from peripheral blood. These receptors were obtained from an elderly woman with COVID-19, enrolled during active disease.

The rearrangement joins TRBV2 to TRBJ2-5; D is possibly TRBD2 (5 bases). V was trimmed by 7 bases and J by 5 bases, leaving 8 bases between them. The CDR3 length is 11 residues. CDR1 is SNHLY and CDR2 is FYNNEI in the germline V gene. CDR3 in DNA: TGTGCCAGCACTCGGGGTGAGACCCAGTACTTC. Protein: CASTRGETQYF.

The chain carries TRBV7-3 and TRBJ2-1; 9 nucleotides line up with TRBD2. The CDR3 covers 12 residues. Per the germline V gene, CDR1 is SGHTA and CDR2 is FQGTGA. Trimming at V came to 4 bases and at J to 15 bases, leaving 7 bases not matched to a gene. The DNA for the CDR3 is TGTGCCAGCAGCTCGCCGGGACTAGCCCGGTTCTTC. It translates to CASSSPGLARFF.

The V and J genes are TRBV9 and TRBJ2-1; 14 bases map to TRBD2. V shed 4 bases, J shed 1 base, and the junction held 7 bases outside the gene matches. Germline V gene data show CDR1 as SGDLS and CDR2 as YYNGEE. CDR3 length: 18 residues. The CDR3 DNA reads TGTGCCAGCAGCCCCCAGCGGACTAGCGGGAGGTCCTACAATGAGCAGTTCTTC. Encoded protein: CASSPQRTSGRSYNEQFF.

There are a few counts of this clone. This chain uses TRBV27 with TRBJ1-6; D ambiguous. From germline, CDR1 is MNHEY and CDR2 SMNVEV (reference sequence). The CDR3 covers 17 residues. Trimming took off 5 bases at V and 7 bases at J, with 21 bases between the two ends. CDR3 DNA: TGTGCCAGCAGTCGCCTATCCTCGGTGAGACTAAATTCACCCCTCCACTTT. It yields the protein CASSRLSSVRLNSPLHF.

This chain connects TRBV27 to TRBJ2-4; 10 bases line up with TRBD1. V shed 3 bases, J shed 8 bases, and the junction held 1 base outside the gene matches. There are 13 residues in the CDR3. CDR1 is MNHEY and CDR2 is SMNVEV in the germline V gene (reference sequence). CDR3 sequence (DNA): TGTGCCAGCAGTTTCGACAGGGGGCACATTCAGTACTTC. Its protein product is CASSFDRGHIQYF.

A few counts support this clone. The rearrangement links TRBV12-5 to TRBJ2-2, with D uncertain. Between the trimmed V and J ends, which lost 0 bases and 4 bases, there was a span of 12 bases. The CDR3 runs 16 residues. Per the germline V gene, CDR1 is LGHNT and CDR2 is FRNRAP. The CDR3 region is CASGLVVGSITGELFF. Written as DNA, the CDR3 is TGTGCTAGTGGTTTGGTAGTGGGTAGCATCACCGGGGAGCTGTTTTTT.

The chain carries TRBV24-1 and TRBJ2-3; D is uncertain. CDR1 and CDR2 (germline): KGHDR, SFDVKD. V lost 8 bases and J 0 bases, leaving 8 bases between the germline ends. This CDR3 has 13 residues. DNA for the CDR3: TGTGCCACCAAAGCTAAAAGCACAGATACGCAGTATTTT. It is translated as CATKAKSTDTQYF.

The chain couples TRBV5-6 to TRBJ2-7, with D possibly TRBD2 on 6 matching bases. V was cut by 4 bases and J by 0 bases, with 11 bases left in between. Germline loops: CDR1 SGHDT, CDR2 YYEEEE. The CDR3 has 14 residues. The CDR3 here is CASSPGLRSYEQYF. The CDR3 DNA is TGTGCCAGCAGCCCGGGACTTCGCTCCTACGAGCAGTACTTC.

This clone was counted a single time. CDR3 nucleotide sequence: TGTGCCAGCAGTTTATTTCTTACTGAGAACTCTGGAAACACCATATATTTT. It codes for CASSLFLTENSGNTIYF. The chain combines TRBV28 with TRBJ1-3; no definite D call. The CDR3 loop spans 17 amino acids. V gave up 1 base and J gave up 0 bases, with 13 bases separating them. The germline gives CDR1 MDHEN, CDR2 SYDVKM.

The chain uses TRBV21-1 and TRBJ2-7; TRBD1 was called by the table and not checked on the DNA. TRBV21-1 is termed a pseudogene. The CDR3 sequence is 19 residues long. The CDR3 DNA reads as TGTGCCAGCAGCAAGAGCGCCGGGACAGAAAGCTTTTCCTACTACGAGCAGTACTTC. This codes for CASSKSAGTESFSYYEQYF.

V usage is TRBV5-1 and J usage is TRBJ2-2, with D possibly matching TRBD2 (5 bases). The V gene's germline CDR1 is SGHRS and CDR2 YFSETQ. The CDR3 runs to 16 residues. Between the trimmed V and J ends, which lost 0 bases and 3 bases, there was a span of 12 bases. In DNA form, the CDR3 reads TGCGCCAGCAGCTTGGCCACGGGATTGGACACCGGGGAGCTGTTTTTT. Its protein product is CASSLATGLDTGELFF.

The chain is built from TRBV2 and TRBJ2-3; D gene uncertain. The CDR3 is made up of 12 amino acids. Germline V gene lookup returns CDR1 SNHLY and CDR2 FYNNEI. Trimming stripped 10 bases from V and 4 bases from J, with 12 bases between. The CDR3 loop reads CATAYFPDTQYF. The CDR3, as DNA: TGTGCCACCGCCTACTTTCCAGATACGCAGTATTTT.

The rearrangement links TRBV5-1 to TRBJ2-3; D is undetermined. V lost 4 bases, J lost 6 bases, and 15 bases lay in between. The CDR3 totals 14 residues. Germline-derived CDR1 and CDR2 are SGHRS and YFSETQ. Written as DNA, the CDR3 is TGCGCCAGCAGCCGGAGTTATAGTCCGGATACGCAGTATTTT. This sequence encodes CASSRSYSPDTQYF.

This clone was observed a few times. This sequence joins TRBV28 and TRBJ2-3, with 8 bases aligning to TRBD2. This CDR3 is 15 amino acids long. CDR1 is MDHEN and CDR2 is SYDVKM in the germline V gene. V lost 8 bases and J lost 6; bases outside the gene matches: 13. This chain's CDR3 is CASHVGSGSTDTQYF. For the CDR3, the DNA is TGTGCCAGCCACGTAGGGAGCGGGAGTACGGATACGCAGTATTTT. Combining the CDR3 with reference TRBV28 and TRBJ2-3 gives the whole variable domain DVKVTQSSRYLVKRTGEKVFLECVQDMDHENMFWYRQDPGLGLRLIYFSYDVKMKEKGDIPEGYSVSREKKERFSLILESASTNQTSMYLCASHVGSGSTDTQYFGPGTRLTVL.

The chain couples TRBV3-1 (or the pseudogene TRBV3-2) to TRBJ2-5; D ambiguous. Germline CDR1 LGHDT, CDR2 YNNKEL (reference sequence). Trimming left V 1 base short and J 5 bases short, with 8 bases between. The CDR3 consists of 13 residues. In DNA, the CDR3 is TGTGCCAGCAGCCAAGTACTCTTGGAGACCCAGTACTTC. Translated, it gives CASSQVLLETQYF.

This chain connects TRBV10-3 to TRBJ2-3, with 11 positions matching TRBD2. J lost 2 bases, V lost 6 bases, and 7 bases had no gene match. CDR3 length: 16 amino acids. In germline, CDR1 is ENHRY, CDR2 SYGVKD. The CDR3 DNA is TGTGCCATCAGCGGGACTAGCGGAACTACCACAGATACGCAGTATTTT. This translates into CAISGTSGTTTDTQYF.

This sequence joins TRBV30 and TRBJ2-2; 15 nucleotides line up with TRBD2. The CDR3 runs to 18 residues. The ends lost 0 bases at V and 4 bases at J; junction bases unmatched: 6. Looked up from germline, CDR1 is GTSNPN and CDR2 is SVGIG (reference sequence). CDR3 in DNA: TGTGCCTGGAGTGTAGGACTAGCGGGGGGGCGCGGCACCGGGGAGCTGTTTTTT. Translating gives CAWSVGLAGGRGTGELFF.

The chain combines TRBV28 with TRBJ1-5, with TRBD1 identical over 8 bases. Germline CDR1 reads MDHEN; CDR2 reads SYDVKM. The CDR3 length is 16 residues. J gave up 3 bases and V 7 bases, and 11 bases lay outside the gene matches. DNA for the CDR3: TGTGCCAGCACCCAAGTCACAGGGGGGACCAATCAGCCCCAGCATTTT. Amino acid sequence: CASTQVTGGTNQPQHF.